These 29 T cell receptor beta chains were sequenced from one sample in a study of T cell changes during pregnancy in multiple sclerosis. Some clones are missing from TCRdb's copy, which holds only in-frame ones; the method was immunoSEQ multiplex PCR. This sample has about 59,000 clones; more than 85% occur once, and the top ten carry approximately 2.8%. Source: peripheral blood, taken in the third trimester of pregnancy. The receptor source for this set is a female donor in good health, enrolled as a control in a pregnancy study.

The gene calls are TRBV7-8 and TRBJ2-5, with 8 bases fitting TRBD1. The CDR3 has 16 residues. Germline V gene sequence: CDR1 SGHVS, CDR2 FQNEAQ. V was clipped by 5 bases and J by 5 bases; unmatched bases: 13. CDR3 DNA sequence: TGTGCCAGCAGCCGCCCCGCCCAGGGGGCTCGGGAGACCCAGTACTTC. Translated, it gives CASSRPAQGARETQYF.

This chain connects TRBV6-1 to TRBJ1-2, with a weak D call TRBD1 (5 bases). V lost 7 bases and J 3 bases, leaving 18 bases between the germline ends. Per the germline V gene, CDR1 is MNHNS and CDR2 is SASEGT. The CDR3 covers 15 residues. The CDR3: CASTRIPDNDYGYTF. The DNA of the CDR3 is TGTGCCAGCACTCGAATCCCGGACAATGACTATGGCTACACCTTC.

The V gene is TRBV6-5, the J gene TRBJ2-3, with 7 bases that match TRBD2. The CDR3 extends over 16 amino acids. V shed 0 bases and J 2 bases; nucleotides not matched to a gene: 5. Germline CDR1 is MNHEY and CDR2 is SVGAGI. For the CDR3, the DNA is TGTGCCAGCAGTTACTCAGCGGGGCATGACACAGATACGCAGTATTTT. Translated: CASSYSAGHDTDTQYF.

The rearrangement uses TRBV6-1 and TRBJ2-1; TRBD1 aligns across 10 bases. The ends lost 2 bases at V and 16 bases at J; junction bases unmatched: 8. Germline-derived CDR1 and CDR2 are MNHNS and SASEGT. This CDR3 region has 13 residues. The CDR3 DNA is TGTGCCAGCAGTGAACATTTGGGGACAGGGGATTTCTTC. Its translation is CASSEHLGTGDFF.

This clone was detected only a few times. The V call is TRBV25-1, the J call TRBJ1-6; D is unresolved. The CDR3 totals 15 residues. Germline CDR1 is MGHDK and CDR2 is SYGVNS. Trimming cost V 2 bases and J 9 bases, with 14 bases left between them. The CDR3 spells CASSEATVESSPLHF. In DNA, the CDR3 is TGTGCCAGCAGTGAAGCTACAGTAGAAAGTTCACCCCTCCACTTT.

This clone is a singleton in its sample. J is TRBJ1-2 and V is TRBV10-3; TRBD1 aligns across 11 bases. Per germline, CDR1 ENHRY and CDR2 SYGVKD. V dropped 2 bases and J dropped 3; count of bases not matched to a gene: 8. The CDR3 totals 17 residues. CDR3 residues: CAISERGTGGVDYGYTF. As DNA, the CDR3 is TGTGCCATCAGTGAGAGGGGGACAGGGGGTGTCGACTATGGCTACACCTTC.

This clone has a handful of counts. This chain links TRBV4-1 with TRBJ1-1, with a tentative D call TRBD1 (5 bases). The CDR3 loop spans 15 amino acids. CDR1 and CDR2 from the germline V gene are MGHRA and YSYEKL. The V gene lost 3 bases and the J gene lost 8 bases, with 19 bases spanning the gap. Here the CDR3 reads CASSQIQDTAIEAFF. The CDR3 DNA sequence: TGCGCCAGCAGCCAGATACAGGATACCGCGATAGAAGCTTTCTTT.

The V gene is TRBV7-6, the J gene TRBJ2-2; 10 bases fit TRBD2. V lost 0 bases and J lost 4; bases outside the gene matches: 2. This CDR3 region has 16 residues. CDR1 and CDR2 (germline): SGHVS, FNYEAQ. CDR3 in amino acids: CASSLALAGVTGELFF. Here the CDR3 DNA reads TGTGCCAGCAGCTTAGCTCTAGCGGGAGTCACCGGGGAGCTGTTTTTT.

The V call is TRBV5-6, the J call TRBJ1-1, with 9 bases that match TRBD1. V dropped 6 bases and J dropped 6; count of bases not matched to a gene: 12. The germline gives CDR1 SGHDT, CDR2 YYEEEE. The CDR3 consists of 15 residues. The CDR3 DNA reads TGTGCCAGCAACTTACCGGGACAGGGTGTTCCTGAAGCTTTCTTT. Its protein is CASNLPGQGVPEAFF. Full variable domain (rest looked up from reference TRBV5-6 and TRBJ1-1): DAGVTQSPTHLIKTRGQQVTLRCSPKSGHDTVSWYQQALGQGPQFIFQYYEEEERQRGNFPDRFSGHQFPNYSSELNVNALLLGDSALYLCASNLPGQGVPEAFFGQGTRLTVV.

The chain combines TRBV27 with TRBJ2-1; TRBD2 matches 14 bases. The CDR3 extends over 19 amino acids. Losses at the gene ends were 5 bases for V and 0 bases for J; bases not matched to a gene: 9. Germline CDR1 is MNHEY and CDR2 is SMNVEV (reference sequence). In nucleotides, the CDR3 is TGTGCCAGCAGTCCGGGACTAGCGGGAGACGACAGCTCCTACAATGAGCAGTTCTTC. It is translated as CASSPGLAGDDSSYNEQFF.

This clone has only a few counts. The CDR3 protein is CASSVLSVGTGNTEAFF. DNA of the CDR3: TGTGCCAGCAGCGTCCTAAGCGTGGGGACAGGCAACACTGAAGCTTTCTTT. The V call is TRBV9, the J call TRBJ1-1; 8 bases line up with TRBD1. After removal of 2 bases from V and 2 bases from J, the junction contained 11 bases not matched to a gene. CDR3 length: 17 residues. Germline V gives CDR1 SGDLS, CDR2 YYNGEE.

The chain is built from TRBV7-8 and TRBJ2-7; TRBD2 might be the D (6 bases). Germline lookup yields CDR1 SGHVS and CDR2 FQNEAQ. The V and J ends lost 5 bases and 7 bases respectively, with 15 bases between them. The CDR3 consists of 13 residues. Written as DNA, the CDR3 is TGTGCCAGCAGCCGGGGACTCTCGGGAGAGCAGTACTTC. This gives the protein CASSRGLSGEQYF.

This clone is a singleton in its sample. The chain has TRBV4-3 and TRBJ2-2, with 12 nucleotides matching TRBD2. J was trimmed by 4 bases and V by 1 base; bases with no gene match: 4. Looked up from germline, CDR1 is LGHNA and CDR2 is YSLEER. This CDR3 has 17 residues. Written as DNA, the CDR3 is TGCGCCAGCAGCCAAGGGACTAGCGGGACATTCACCGGGGAGCTGTTTTTT. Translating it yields CASSQGTSGTFTGELFF.

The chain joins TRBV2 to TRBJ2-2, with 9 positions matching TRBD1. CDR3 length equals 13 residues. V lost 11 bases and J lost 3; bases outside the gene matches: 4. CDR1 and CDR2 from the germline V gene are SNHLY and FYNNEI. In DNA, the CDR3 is TGTGCCGTGGGACAGGGTGACACCGGGGAGCTGTTTTTT. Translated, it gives CAVGQGDTGELFF.

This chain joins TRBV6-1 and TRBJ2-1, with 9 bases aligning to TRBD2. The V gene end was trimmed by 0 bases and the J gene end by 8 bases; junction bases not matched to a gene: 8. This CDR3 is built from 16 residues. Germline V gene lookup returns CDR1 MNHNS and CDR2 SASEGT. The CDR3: CASSEAGGGVRDEQFF. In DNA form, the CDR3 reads TGTGCCAGCAGTGAAGCGGGCGGGGGGGTCCGTGATGAGCAGTTCTTC.

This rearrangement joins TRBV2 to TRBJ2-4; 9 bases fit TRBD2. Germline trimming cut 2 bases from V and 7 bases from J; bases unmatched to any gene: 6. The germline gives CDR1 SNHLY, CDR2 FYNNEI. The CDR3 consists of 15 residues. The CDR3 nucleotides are TGTGCCAGCAGTGAACTGGCGGGGGGGGTGAACATTCAGTACTTC. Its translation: CASSELAGGVNIQYF.

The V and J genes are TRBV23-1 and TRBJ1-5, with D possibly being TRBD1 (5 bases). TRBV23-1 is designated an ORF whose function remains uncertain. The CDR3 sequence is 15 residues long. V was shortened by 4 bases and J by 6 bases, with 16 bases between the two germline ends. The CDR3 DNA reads TGCGCCAGCAGTCGAACTCAGGGATGGGTTCAGCCCCAGCATTTT. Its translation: CASSRTQGWVQPQHF.

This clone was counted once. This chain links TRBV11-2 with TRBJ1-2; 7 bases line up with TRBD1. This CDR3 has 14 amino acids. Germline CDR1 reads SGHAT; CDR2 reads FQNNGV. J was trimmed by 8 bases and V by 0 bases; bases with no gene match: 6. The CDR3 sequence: CASSLEVGGAGYTF. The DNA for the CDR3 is TGTGCCAGCAGCTTAGAAGTAGGGGGCGCCGGCTACACCTTC.

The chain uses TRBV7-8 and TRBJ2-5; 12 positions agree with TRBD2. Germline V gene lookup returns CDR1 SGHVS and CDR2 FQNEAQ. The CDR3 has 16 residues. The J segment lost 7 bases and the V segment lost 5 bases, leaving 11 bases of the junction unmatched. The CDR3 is CASSPWTSGKRGTQYF. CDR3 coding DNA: TGTGCCAGCAGCCCGTGGACTAGCGGGAAAAGGGGGACCCAGTACTTC.

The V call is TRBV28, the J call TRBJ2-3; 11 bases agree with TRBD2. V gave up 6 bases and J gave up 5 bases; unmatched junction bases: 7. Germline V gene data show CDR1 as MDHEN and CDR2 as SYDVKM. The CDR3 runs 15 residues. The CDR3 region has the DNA TGTGCCAGCAGGTCTAGCGGGAGGTGGGGAGATACGCAGTATTTT. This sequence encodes CASRSSGRWGDTQYF.

The CDR3 loop is CASTPGGGNYGYTF. As DNA, the CDR3 is TGTGCCAGCACCCCAGGCGGCGGGAACTATGGCTACACCTTC. The V gene is TRBV27, the J gene TRBJ1-2, with D hard to call. V was cut by 7 bases and J by 2 bases, with 14 bases left in between. In germline, CDR1 is MNHEY, CDR2 SMNVEV (reference sequence). The CDR3 loop spans 14 amino acids.

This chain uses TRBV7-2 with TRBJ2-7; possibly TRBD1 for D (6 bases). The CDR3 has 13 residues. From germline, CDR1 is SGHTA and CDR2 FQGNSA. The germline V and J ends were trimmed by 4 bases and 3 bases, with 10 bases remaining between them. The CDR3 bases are TGTGCCAGCAGCTCTGGACAGATCTACGAGCAGTACTTC. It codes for CASSSGQIYEQYF.

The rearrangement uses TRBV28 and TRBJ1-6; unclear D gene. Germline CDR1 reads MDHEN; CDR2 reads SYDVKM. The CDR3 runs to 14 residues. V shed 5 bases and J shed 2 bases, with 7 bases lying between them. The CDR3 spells CASSTGTYNSPLHF. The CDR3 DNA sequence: TGTGCCAGCAGTACCGGGACCTATAATTCACCCCTCCACTTT.

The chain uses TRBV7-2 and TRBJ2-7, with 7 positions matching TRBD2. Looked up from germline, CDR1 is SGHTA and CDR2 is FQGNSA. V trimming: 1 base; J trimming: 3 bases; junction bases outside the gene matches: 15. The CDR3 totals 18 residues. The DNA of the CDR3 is TGTGCCAGCAGCTTAGAAGGCCCCTGGGGAGGGAGTAGCTACGAGCAGTACTTC. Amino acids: CASSLEGPWGGSSYEQYF.

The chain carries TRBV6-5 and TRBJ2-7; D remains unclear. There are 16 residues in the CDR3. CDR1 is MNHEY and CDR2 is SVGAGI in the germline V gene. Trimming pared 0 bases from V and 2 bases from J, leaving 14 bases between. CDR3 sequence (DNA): TGTGCCAGCAGTTACTCGGAGCTCAAACCGCCCTACGAGCAGTACTTC. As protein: CASSYSELKPPYEQYF.

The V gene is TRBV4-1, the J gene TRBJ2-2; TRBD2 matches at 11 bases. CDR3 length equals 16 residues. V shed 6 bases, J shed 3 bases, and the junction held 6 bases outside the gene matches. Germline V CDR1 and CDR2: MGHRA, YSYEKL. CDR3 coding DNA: TGCGCCAGCAGTCATAGCGGGGGGGCCGACACCGGGGAGCTGTTTTTT. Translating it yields CASSHSGGADTGELFF.

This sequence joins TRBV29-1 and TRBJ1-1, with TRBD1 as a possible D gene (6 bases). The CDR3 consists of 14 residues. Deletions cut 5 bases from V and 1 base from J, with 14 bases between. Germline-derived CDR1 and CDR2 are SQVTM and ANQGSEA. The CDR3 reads CSVSLGQSNTEAFF. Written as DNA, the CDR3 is TGCAGCGTTTCCCTTGGACAGTCGAACACTGAAGCTTTCTTT.

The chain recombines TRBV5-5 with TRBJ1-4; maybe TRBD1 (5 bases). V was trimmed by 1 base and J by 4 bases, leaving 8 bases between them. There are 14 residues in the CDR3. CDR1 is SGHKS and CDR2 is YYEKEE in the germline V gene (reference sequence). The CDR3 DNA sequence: TGTGCCAGCAGCTTGCAGGGAAATAATGAAAAACTGTTTTTT. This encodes CASSLQGNNEKLFF.

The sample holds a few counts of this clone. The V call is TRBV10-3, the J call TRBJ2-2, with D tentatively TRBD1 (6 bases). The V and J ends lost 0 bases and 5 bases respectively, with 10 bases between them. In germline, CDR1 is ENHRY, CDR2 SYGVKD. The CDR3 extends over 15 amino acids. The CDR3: CAISESGTHTGELFF. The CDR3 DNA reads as TGTGCCATCAGTGAGTCCGGGACACATACCGGGGAGCTGTTTTTT.